This T cell receptor (beta chain) originates from a study of T-cell memory formation after mild COVID-19. Across the whole study: Clustering of TCRs was largely donor specific. Study-level points and caveats: Contracting CD4+ clones sat mainly in CM and EM; CD8+ in EMRA.

Germline assignment: CDR1 LNHDA and CDR2 SQIVND (reference sequence). The length of the CDR3 is 15 residues. V dropped 3 bases and J dropped 5 bases, with 14 bases sitting between them. Constant-segment primers served in 5'RACE that generated TCR alpha and TCR beta cDNA libraries bearing sample barcodes and UMIs. TCRdb reanalysed the 5' RACE reads using MiXCR and keeps one entry per CDR3 protein. The sample lists about 150,000 distinct CDR3 sequences, under 30% occurring once. For this clonotype: What it recognizes is unknown.

This clonotype was sampled from an adult woman who had mild COVID-19 (a few samples of this study predate the infection). Cell type and time point are not known. The gene calls are TRBV19 and TRBJ2-1; TRBD2 might be the D (6 bases). The specimen sequenced was PBMCs or a T cell subset sorted from them (not recorded which). The CDR3 DNA reads TGTGCCAGTAGTATCATCTTAGCGGAAGACAATGAGCAGTTCTTC. This gives the protein CASSIILAEDNEQFF.